A single sample gave rise to the 27 T cell receptor beta chains below, sequenced in a study of tumor-infiltrating lymphocytes in primary liver carcinoma. Joint extraction of RNA and DNA used roughly 17-32 mg of bulk tissue that was unsorted. A constant-region primer primed TCR beta cDNA synthesis from 500 ng of total RNA. ARM-PCR was slightly modified, and three nested multiplex PCR rounds with it gave rise to the TCR beta libraries. The opening two PCR rounds, approximately 10 cycles each, paired TRBV1-TRBV30 forward primers with a C-beta reverse primer. TCRdb re-analysed the multiplex PCR reads in MiXCR, keeping a single row per CDR3 protein. The data contain approximately 100,000 distinct CDR3 sequences, more than 65% of them singletons. The source material was liver tumor tissue from sampling region 2. Subset indicated: tumor region T2, inferior pole. These TCRs come from a woman aged 60-75 years with primary liver carcinoma and hepatitis B virus infection.

V gene TRBV29-1 combines with J gene TRBJ2-7; D remains unclear. Germline CDR1 and CDR2: SQVTM and ANQGSEA. The length of the CDR3 is 11 residues. The CDR3 protein is CIIEILDEQYF. CDR3 DNA sequence: TGCATCATTGAAATTCTGGACGAGCAGTACTTC.

For this clonotype: A much larger clone sits a single nucleotide away, making a read error possible. This chain uses TRBV5-1 with TRBJ2-3; D is uncertain. The length of the CDR3 is 15 residues. Trimming pared 4 bases from V and 2 bases from J, leaving 14 bases between. CDR1 is SGHRS and CDR2 is YFSETQ in the germline V gene. CDR3 protein: CASSLAITNTDTQYF. CDR3 in DNA: TGCGCCAGCAGCCTCGCGATAACTAACACAGATACGCAGTATTTT.

Of note for this clonotype: This may be a read error: a much more frequent sequence differs by one nucleotide. The J gene is TRBJ1-2, the V gene TRBV29-1; 8 bases align to TRBD1. The CDR3 spans 15 residues. Germline lookup yields CDR1 SQVTM and CDR2 ANQGSEA. CDR3 sequence (DNA): TGCGGCGTCCCCCAAGGCCCGACAGGGGCGGGAGGCTACACCTTC. Its protein is CGVPQGPTGAGGYTF. Drawing the rest from reference TRBV29-1 and TRBJ1-2, the complete variable domain is SAVISQKPSRDICQRGTSLTIQCQVDSQVTMMFWYRQQPGQSLTLIATANQGSEATYESGFVIDKFPISRPNLTFSTLTVSNMSPEDSSIYLCGVPQGPTGAGGYTFGSGTRLTVV.

As to this clonotype: An end of the junction differs from the germline gene, which may be a read error. The chain combines TRBV10-3 with TRBJ1-2; D may be TRBD1 (5 bases). Germline lookup yields CDR1 ENHRY and CDR2 SYGVKD. This CDR3 has 13 residues. The DNA for the CDR3 is TGTGTCATCAGTCAGCAGGGCGACTATGGCTACACCTTC. It is translated as CVISQQGDYGYTF.

On this clonotype itself: Just one base apart from a much larger clone, this may be a read error. This chain links TRBV28 with TRBJ2-3; D gene unclear. V lost 3 bases and J 2 bases, leaving 12 bases between the germline ends. There are 15 residues in the CDR3. Germline V gives CDR1 MDHEN, CDR2 SYDVKM. CDR3 nucleotides: TGTGCCAGCAGTTTTATGCCCTCGTTCACAGATACGCAGTATTTT. Translation: CASSFMPSFTDTQYF. Supplemented by reference TRBV28 and TRBJ2-3, the full variable domain reads DVKVTQSSRYLVKRTGEKVFLECVQDMDHENMFWYRQDPGLGLRLIYFSYDVKMKEKGDIPEGYSVSREKKERFSLILESASTNQTSMYLCASSFMPSFTDTQYFGPGTRLTVL.

The chain is built from TRBV14 and TRBJ2-6; either TRBD1 or TRBD2 may fit D (5 bases each). Trimming left V 2 bases short and J 1 base short, with 21 bases between. The CDR3 contains 20 residues. Germline assignment: CDR1 SGHDN and CDR2 FVKESK. This CDR3 reads CASSQWEIRRDLSGANVLTF. CDR3 sequence (DNA): TGTGCCAGCAGCCAATGGGAAATCCGACGGGACCTATCTGGGGCCAACGTCCTGACTTTC.

Notes on this clonotype: A junction boundary mismatches the germline segment, possibly from a read error. The chain links TRBV5-1 to TRBJ2-5, with 10 bases that match TRBD1. The CDR3 is made up of 15 amino acids. Germline lookup yields CDR1 SGHRS and CDR2 YFSETQ. CDR3 nucleotides: TGCGTCAGCAGCTTGAGGACAGGGGGCCAAGAGACCCAGTACTTC. It encodes CVSSLRTGGQETQYF.

As concerns this clonotype: Compared with germline, one end of the junction differs, possibly owing to a read error. The chain recombines TRBV10-1 with TRBJ1-1; D is uncertain. Germline-derived CDR1 and CDR2 are WNHNN and SYGVQD (reference sequence). The CDR3 has 15 residues. CDR3 sequence (DNA): TGCACCAGCAGTGAGCGACAAGGGATGAACACTGAAGCTTTCTTT. This translates into CTSSERQGMNTEAFF.

This clonotype has just a few counts. A single base separates this from a much larger clone, so it may be a read error. The chain has TRBV10-3 and TRBJ2-3; possible D gene TRBD2, 5 bases. The V gene's germline CDR1 is ENHRY and CDR2 SYGVKD. V was clipped by 1 base and J by 1 base, with 15 bases between them. The CDR3 contains 17 residues. The CDR3, as DNA: TGTGCCATCAGTGAGTTTGGACTCCACTCTGGCACAGATACGCAGTATTTT. Translated: CAISEFGLHSGTDTQYF.

This clonotype was observed a single time. V usage is TRBV11-2 and J usage is TRBJ2-2; weak D call: TRBD2 (6 bases). CDR1 is SGHAT, CDR2 FQNNGV, per germline. Trimming left V 7 bases short and J 8 bases short, with 32 bases between. The CDR3 sequence is 19 residues long. CDR3 nucleotides: TGTGCCAGCACCGTTGTCCGGGACTGGCGGCCCGACGGGACTGGGGAGCTGTTTTTT. Translating it yields CASTVVRDWRPDGTGELFF.

About this clonotype: One end of the junction does not line up with germline, which may come from a read error. The gene calls are TRBV11-2 and TRBJ2-7; 8 bases fit TRBD2. The CDR3 loop spans 18 amino acids. Germline lookup yields CDR1 SGHAT and CDR2 FQNNGV. The CDR3: CASSLDWVILAGPYEQYF. In DNA form, the CDR3 reads TGTGCCAGCAGCTTAGATTGGGTTATTCTAGCGGGTCCCTACGAGCAATACTTC.

This sequence joins TRBV12-3 or TRBV12-4 and TRBJ1-1; perhaps TRBD1 as D (6 bases). The length of the CDR3 is 13 residues. V lost 8 bases to trimming and J lost 9 bases, with 19 bases between them. The CDR3 coding sequence is TGTGCCAGCGTTGGGGGGGCGGGAACTCAAGCTTTCTTT. This gives the protein CASVGGAGTQAFF.

Concerning this clonotype itself: A much larger clone differs by one base, so this may be a read error. The rearrangement uses TRBV12-3 or TRBV12-4 and TRBJ2-7; D gene uncertain. Trimming took 2 bases from V and 3 from J, leaving 8 bases between them. This CDR3 has 13 residues. CDR3 region: CASSLIAVYEQYF. CDR3 nucleotide sequence: TGTGCCAGCAGTTTAATAGCCGTCTACGAGCAGTACTTC.

This clonotype was seen ten or more times. The chain uses TRBV6-1 and TRBJ2-7; D may match TRBD1 or TRBD2 (5 bases each). This CDR3 is 14 amino acids long. Germline CDR1 MNHNS, CDR2 SASEGT. V was cut by 6 bases and J by 7 bases, with 19 bases left in between. The CDR3 is CASREAGALEEQYF. The CDR3 DNA sequence: TGTGCCAGCAGGGAGGCCGGGGCTCTGGAAGAGCAGTACTTC.

Of note for this clonotype: The CDR3 ends on some other residue instead of the conserved phenylalanine or tryptophan, so this is likely a read error. V is TRBV29-1 and J is TRBJ1-4; 8 bases are shared with TRBD1. Trimming took 5 bases from V and 13 from J; bases not matched to a gene: 12. Germline V CDR1 and CDR2: SQVTM, ANQGSEA. There are 13 residues in the CDR3. DNA for the CDR3: TGCAGCGTTAGCCGAGGACAGGGCATTAGACTGTTTTTG. It specifies CSVSRGQGIRLFL.

This clonotype appeared a few times. A read error may account for a junction end that differs from germline. This chain connects TRBV4-1 to TRBJ2-1, with 9 bases matching TRBD2. The germline gives CDR1 MGHRA, CDR2 YSYEKL. This CDR3 is built from 16 residues. The CDR3 DNA reads TGCGTCAGCAGCCAGGGCCTAGCGGGGTCCTACAATGAGCAGTTCTTC. Encoded protein: CVSSQGLAGSYNEQFF.

The chain employs TRBV6-5 and TRBJ2-1, with D possibly being TRBD2 (6 bases). The CDR3 covers 14 residues. The V end was cut by 9 bases, the J end by 0 bases, with 12 bases between. Germline-derived CDR1 and CDR2 are MNHEY and SVGAGI. The CDR3 bases are TGTGCCAGGGGCGGGAACAGCTCCTACAATGAGCAGTTCTTC. It is translated as CARGGNSSYNEQFF.

This clonotype was detected only once. Since no conserved phenylalanine or tryptophan closes the CDR3, a read error is the likely cause. The gene calls are TRBV12-3 or TRBV12-4 and TRBJ2-2, with TRBD1 as a possible D gene (5 bases). Trimming left V 2 bases short and J 1 base short, with 8 bases between. The CDR3 runs 15 residues. The CDR3 sequence: CASSLSQGNTGELFL. The DNA of the CDR3 is TGTGCCAGCAGTTTAAGTCAGGGGAACACCGGGGAGCTGTTTTTG.

This clonotype turned up a few times. The conserved closing phenylalanine or tryptophan is absent in this CDR3, likely reflecting a read error. The CDR3 here is CASSHGLRRDYNEQFL. The CDR3 bases are TGTGCCAGCAGTCATGGGTTGAGGCGAGACTACAATGAGCAGTTCTTA. The chain joins TRBV6-1 to TRBJ2-1; D not certain. Germline loops: CDR1 MNHNS, CDR2 SASEGT. V lost 5 bases and J 3 bases, leaving 17 bases between the germline ends. The CDR3 sequence is 16 residues long.

For this clonotype: This sequence may be a read error, since a much larger clone differs from it by one base. The chain recombines TRBV5-6 with TRBJ2-7; maybe TRBD1 (6 bases). Germline CDR1 is SGHDT and CDR2 is YYEEEE. This CDR3 comprises 14 residues. CDR3 bases: TGTGTCAGCAGCCGATATACCGGGACATCCGAGCAGTACTTC. This encodes CVSSRYTGTSEQYF.

Concerning this clonotype: One end of the junction varies from germline; a read error may be responsible. The rearrangement joins TRBV28 to TRBJ2-6; TRBD1 matches at 7 bases. The germline V gene encodes CDR1 MDHEN and CDR2 SYDVKM. The CDR3 runs 12 residues. CDR3 sequence reads: CASDDRANVLTF. For the CDR3, the DNA is TGTGCCAGCGACGACAGGGCCAACGTCTTGACTTTC.

The table lists this clonotype with many counts. This chain joins TRBV28 and TRBJ2-7; 8 bases align to TRBD2. The CDR3 is 15 residues long. V was clipped by 5 bases and J by 7 bases; unmatched bases: 13. Germline CDR1 MDHEN, CDR2 SYDVKM. The CDR3 reads CASSPSPGGGFEQYF. In DNA, the CDR3 is TGTGCCAGCAGTCCCTCCCCCGGGGGGGGGTTTGAGCAGTACTTC.

As concerns this clonotype: One end of the junction does not line up with germline, which may come from a read error. The chain has TRBV29-1 and TRBJ2-6; D call uncertain. The germline gives CDR1 SQVTM, CDR2 ANQGSEA. The CDR3 length is 14 residues. CDR3 loop: CSVGVSSEANVLTF. Written as DNA, the CDR3 is TGCAGCGTTGGCGTATCCTCTGAGGCCAACGTCCTGACTTTC.

This clonotype was seen at least ten times. The gene calls are TRBV24-1 and TRBJ2-1, with D possibly matching TRBD2 (6 bases). Trimming removed 9 bases at V and 0 bases at J, with 11 bases between. CDR1 KGHDR and CDR2 SFDVKD come from the germline V gene. The length of the CDR3 is 14 residues. CDR3 loop: CATSVGGSYNEQFF. CDR3 in DNA: TGTGCCACCTCAGTGGGGGGCTCCTACAATGAGCAGTTCTTC.

This chain joins TRBV29-1 and TRBJ2-3, with 8 bases matching TRBD2. The germline V gene encodes CDR1 SQVTM and CDR2 ANQGSEA. J gave up 8 bases and V 5 bases, and 15 bases lay outside the gene matches. The length of the CDR3 is 15 residues. CDR3 loop: CSVHPGGTNLFTQYF. DNA for the CDR3: TGCAGCGTTCACCCGGGGGGGACTAACCTCTTTACGCAGTATTTT.

CDR3 amino acids: CVGSSRPDRGAYSGNTIYF. The CDR3 DNA is TGTGTCGGTAGCTCACGCCCGGACAGGGGAGCGTACTCTGGAAACACCATATATTTT. The chain recombines TRBV11-2 with TRBJ1-3; 9 nucleotides align to TRBD1. The CDR3 contains 19 residues. Germline V gene sequence: CDR1 SGHAT, CDR2 FQNNGV. Combining the CDR3 with reference TRBV11-2 and TRBJ1-3 gives the whole variable domain EAGVAQSPRYKIIEKRQSVAFWCNPISGHATLYWYQQILGQGPKLLIQFQNNGVVDDSQLPKDRFSAERLKGVDSTLKIQPAKLEDSAVYLCVGSSRPDRGAYSGNTIYFGEGSWLTVV.

Of note for this clonotype: One end of the junction varies from germline; a read error may be responsible. This chain joins TRBV11-2 and TRBJ1-6; no firm D call. The V gene's germline CDR1 is SGHAT and CDR2 FQNNGV. The CDR3 covers 15 residues. The CDR3 DNA is TGTGCCAGCTGCTTAGAAACTGGAGGCAATTCACTCCTCCACTTT. Translation gives CASCLETGGNSLLHF.